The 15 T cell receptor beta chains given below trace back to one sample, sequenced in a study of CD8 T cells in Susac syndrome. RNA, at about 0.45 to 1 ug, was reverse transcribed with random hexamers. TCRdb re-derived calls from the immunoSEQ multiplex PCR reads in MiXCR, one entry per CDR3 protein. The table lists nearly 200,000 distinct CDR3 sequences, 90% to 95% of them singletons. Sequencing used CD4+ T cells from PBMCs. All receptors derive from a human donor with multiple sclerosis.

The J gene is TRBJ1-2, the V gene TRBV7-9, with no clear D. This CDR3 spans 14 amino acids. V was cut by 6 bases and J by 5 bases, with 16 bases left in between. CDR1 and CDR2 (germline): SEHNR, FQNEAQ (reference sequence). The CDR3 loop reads CASRPWEAAYGYTF. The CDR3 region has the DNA TGTGCCAGCAGGCCCTGGGAGGCCGCTTATGGCTACACCTTC. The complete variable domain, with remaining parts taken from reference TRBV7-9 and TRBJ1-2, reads DTGVSQNPRHKITKRGQNVTFRCDPISEHNRLYWYRQTLGQGPEFLTYFQNEAQLEKSRLLSDRFSAERPKGSFSTLEIQRTEQGDSAMYLCASRPWEAAYGYTFGSGTRLTVV.

The CDR3 nucleotides are TGTGCCAGCAGCCACCCGCGGGGGCCCTACGAGCAGTACTTC. Translation: CASSHPRGPYEQYF. The V gene is TRBV7-8, the J gene TRBJ2-7, with a tentative D call TRBD2 (7 bases). The CDR3 is 14 residues long. Trimming stripped 5 bases from V and 2 bases from J, with 13 bases between. Germline V lookup: CDR1 SGHVS, CDR2 FQNEAQ.

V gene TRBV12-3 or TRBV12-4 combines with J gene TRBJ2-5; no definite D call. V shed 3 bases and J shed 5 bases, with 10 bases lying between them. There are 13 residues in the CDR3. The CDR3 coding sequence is TGTGCCAGCAGTTTTTTAGTACCGGAGACCCAGTACTTC. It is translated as CASSFLVPETQYF.

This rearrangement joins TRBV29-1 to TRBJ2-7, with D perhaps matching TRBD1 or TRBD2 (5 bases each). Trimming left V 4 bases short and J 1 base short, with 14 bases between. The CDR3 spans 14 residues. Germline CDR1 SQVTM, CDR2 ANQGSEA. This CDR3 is CSVVRGVHSYEQYF. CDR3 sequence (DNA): TGCAGCGTTGTAAGGGGAGTTCATTCCTACGAGCAGTACTTC.

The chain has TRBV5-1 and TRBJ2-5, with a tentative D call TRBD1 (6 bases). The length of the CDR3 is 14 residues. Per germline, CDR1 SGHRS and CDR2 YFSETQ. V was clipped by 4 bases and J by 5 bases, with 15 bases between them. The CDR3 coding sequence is TGCGCCAGCAGCCCTGGACAGCTCCAGGAGACCCAGTACTTC. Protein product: CASSPGQLQETQYF.

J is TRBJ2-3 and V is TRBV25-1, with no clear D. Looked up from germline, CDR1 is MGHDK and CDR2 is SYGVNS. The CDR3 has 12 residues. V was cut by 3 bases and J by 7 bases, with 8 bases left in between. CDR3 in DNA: TGTGCCAGCAGTGAGCTGGGGAATACGCAGTATTTT. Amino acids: CASSELGNTQYF.

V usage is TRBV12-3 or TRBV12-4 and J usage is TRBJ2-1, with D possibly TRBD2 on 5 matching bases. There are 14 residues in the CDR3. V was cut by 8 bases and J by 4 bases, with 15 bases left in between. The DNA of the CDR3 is TGTGCCAGCCTTGACGGGAAACTTTACAATGAGCAGTTCTTC. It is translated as CASLDGKLYNEQFF.

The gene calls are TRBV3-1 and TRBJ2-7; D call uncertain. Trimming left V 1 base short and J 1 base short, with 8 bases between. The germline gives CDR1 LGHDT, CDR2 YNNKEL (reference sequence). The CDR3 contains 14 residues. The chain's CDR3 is CASSQAINSYEQYF. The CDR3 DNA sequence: TGTGCCAGCAGCCAAGCGATCAATTCCTACGAGCAGTACTTC.

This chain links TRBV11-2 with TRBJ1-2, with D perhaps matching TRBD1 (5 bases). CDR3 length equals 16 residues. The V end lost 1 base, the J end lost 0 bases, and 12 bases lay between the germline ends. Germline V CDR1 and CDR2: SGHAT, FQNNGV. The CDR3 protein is CASSLGGSRSNYGYTF. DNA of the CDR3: TGTGCCAGCAGCTTAGGGGGCAGCCGTTCTAACTATGGCTACACCTTC. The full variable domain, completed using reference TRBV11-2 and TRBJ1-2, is EAGVAQSPRYKIIEKRQSVAFWCNPISGHATLYWYQQILGQGPKLLIQFQNNGVVDDSQLPKDRFSAERLKGVDSTLKIQPAKLEDSAVYLCASSLGGSRSNYGYTFGSGTRLTVV.

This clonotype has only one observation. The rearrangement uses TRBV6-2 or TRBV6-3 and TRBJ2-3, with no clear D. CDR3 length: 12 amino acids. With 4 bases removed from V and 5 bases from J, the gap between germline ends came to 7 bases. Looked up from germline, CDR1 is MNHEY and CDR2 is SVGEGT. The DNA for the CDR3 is TGTGCCAGCAGTTTTACCGAAGATACGCAGTATTTT. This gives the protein CASSFTEDTQYF.

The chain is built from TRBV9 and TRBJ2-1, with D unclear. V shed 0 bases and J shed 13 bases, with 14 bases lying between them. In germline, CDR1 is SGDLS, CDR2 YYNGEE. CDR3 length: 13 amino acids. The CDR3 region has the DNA TGTGCCAGCAGCGTAGGTGTCCGAGGTAACCAGTTCTTC. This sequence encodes CASSVGVRGNQFF.

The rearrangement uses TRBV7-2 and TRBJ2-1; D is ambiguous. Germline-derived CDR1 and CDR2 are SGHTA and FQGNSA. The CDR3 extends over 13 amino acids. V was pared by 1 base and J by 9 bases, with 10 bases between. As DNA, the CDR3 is TGTGCCAGCAGCTTAGAGGTGGAAGCTGAGCAGTTCTTC. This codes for CASSLEVEAEQFF.

CDR3 bases: TGTGCCAGTAGTCCTAAACAGGGTGCAGTCCTCTTAGCCAAAAACATTCAGTACTTC. Amino acids: CASSPKQGAVLLAKNIQYF. V and J are TRBV19 and TRBJ2-4, with a weak D call TRBD1 (6 bases). The CDR3 is 19 residues long. V was cut by 5 bases and J by 0 bases, with 23 bases left in between. In germline, CDR1 is LNHDA, CDR2 SQIVND (reference sequence).

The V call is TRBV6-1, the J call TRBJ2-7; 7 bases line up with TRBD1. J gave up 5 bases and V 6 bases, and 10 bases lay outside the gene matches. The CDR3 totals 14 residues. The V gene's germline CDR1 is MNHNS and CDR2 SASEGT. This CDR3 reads CASSMTGNGNEQYF. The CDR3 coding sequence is TGTGCCAGCAGCATGACAGGGAACGGCAACGAGCAGTACTTC.

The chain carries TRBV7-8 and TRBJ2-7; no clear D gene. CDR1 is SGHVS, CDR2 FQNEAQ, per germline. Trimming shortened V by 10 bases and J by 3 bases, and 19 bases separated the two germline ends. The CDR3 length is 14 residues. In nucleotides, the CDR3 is TGTGCCACCTCCCTACTGGCTGGCGGCTACGAGCAGTACTTC. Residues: CATSLLAGGYEQYF.